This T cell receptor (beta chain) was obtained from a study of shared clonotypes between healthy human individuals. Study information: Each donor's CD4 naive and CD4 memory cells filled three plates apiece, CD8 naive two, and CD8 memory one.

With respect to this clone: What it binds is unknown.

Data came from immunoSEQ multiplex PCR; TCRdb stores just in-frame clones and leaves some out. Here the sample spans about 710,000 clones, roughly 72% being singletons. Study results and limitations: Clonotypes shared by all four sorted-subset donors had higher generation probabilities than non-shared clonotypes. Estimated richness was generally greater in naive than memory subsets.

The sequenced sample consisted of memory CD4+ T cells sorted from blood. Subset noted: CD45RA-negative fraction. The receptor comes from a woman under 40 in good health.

For the CDR3, the DNA is TGTGCCAGCAGTTTACGCGAAGAGCAGTTCTTC. Its translation: CASSLREEQFF. The V gene is TRBV28, the J gene TRBJ2-1, with no clear D. V was cut by 2 bases and J by 10 bases, with 6 bases left in between. The CDR3 spans 11 residues. Germline V gene data show CDR1 as MDHEN and CDR2 as SYDVKM.